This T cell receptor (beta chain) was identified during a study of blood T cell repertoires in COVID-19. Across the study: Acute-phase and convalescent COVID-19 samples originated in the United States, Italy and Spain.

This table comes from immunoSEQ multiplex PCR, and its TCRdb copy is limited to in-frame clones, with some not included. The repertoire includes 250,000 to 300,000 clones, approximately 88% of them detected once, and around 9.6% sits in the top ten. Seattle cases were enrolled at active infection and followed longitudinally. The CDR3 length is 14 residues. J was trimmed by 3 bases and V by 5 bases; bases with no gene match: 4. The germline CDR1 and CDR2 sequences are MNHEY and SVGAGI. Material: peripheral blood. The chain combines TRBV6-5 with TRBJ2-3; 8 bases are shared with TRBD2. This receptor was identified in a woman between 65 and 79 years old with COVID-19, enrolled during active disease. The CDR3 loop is CASSQRESTDTQYF. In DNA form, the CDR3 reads TGTGCCAGCAGTCAGCGGGAGTCGACAGATACGCAGTATTTT.